Sequencing of this T cell receptor beta chain was carried out in a study of T cell repertoires in ileal Crohn's disease. Study as a whole: About 36% were active smokers at surgery; median disease duration was roughly 8 years. Points from the study as a whole: Compared with non-smokers, active smokers at surgery showed more clonal expansions.

V was trimmed by 3 bases and J by 4 bases, leaving 13 bases between them. Germline V gene sequence: CDR1 SGHRS, CDR2 YFSETQ. The CDR3 is 14 amino acids. As for this clone: Its cognate antigen is unknown.

Per sample, about 460 nanograms of biopsy DNA were TCRB immunosequenced. Produced via immunoSEQ multiplex PCR; TCRdb's table is partial and in-frame only. There are roughly 13,000 clones in the sample; roughly 80% occur only once, and 6% to 6.5% lies in the top ten. Input material: ileal tissue. The rearrangement joins TRBV5-1 to TRBJ2-5; D might be TRBD1 (6 bases). This receptor was identified in an adult with Crohn's disease. CDR3 bases: TGCGCCAGCAGCTCCGGACAGAGTAGAGAGACCCAGTACTTC. Translated: CASSSGQSRETQYF.